This T cell receptor beta chain was observed in a study of tumor and adjacent non-tumor tissue in lung cancer. The wider study: Patients comprised roughly 12 adenocarcinoma, a couple of squamous cell carcinoma and 1 small cell lung cancer.

This clonotype was seen ten or more times. What it binds is unknown. Findings and limits, study-wide: Compared with tumor, normal lung showed significantly lower TCR diversity.

TCRbeta libraries were built with three rounds of nested PCR, modified from ARM-PCR. TCRdb passed the multiplex PCR reads through MiXCR, listing each CDR3 protein once. The data contain roughly 44,000 distinct CDR3 sequences, roughly 62% of them singletons. CDR1 and CDR2 from the germline V gene are SGHRS and YFSETQ. Trimming took 5 bases from V and 5 from J, leaving 17 bases between them. CDR3 length: 15 amino acids. No cell sorting was done before RNA was extracted from the tissue. Distant lung tissue was collected more than 3 cm away from the tumor edge. Newly diagnosed lung cancer patients had thoracic surgery in China, August–late 2014, without prior chemotherapy.

Sequenced: distant non-tumor lung tissue. V is TRBV5-1 and J is TRBJ2-1; possibly TRBD1 for D (6 bases). This clonotype was sampled from a woman aged 40-49 years with non-small cell lung cancer. CDR3 region: CASRAPEQGHNEQFF. The CDR3 DNA follows: TGCGCCAGCAGGGCCCCGGAACAGGGCCACAATGAGCAGTTCTTC.